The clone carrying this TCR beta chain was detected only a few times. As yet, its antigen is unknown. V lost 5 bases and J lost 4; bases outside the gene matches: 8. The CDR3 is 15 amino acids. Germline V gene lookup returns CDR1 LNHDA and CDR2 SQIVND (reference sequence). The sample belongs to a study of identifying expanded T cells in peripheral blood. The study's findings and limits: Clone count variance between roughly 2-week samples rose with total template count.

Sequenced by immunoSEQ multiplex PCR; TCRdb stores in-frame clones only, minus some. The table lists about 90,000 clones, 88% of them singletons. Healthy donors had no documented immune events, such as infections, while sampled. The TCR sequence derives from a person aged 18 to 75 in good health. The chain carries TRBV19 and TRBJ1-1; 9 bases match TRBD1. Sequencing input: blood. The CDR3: CASSGPGQGSTEAFF. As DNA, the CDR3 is TGTGCCAGTAGTGGACCGGGACAGGGAAGCACTGAAGCTTTCTTT.